The 6 T cell receptor beta chains below all came from one sample that was sequenced in a study of cytomegalovirus exposure and HLA in healthy donors. Vbeta (60) and Jbeta (13) primers were used in the PCR. TCRdb's table, derived via immunoSEQ multiplex PCR, lists solely in-frame clones and lacks some. In the table there are some 90,000 clones, under 80% of which are singletons. The specimen was PBMCs. The receptors here all came from a boy aged 5-17 years in good health and CMV-seronegative.

The rearrangement links TRBV7-3 to TRBJ2-7; D perhaps matches TRBD2 (6 bases). Germline loops: CDR1 SGHTA, CDR2 FQGTGA. CDR3 length: 14 residues. V lost 5 bases and J 0 bases, leaving 11 bases between the germline ends. The CDR3: CASSRGGVSYEQYF. The CDR3 DNA sequence: TGTGCCAGCAGCCGAGGAGGGGTCTCCTACGAGCAGTACTTC.

This clone came up once. The chain couples TRBV7-9 to TRBJ1-4; TRBD1 matches 7 bases. With V trimmed by 5 bases and J by 1 base, 7 bases remained unmatched. This CDR3 contains 16 residues. Germline lookup yields CDR1 SEHNR and CDR2 FQNEAQ (reference sequence). For the CDR3, the DNA is TGTGCCAGCAGCCTCGGGACAGTGGGAACTAATGAAAAACTGTTTTTT. Amino acids: CASSLGTVGTNEKLFF.

The rearrangement joins TRBV6-9 to TRBJ2-5; 12 bases match TRBD2. CDR1 and CDR2 (germline): MNHGY, SVAAGI. The CDR3 totals 14 residues. Unmatched junction bases numbered 4, after V lost 5 bases and J lost 6 bases. CDR3 sequence: CASSQTSGRKTQYF. In nucleotides, the CDR3 is TGTGCCAGCAGTCAAACTAGCGGGAGGAAGACCCAGTACTTC.

V gene TRBV4-1 combines with J gene TRBJ2-1; 10 nucleotides match TRBD1. CDR1 is MGHRA and CDR2 is YSYEKL in the germline V gene. The CDR3 has 14 residues. Unmatched junction bases numbered 3, after V lost 10 bases and J lost 0 bases. CDR3 region: CATGTGDSYNEQFF. CDR3 sequence (DNA): TGCGCCACCGGGACAGGGGACTCCTACAATGAGCAGTTCTTC.

V is TRBV29-1 and J is TRBJ2-5; TRBD2 might be the D (5 bases). The CDR3 is made up of 11 amino acids. Trimming removed 6 bases from V and 4 bases from J, with 9 bases in between. Germline values: CDR1 SQVTM, CDR2 ANQGSEA. The CDR3 bases are TGCAGCGTAACTAGAGGAGAGACCCAGTACTTC. Protein sequence: CSVTRGETQYF.

This rearrangement joins TRBV6-5 to TRBJ2-5; possibly TRBD1 for D (5 bases). The V and J ends lost 6 bases and 2 bases respectively, with 16 bases between them. The CDR3 length is 15 residues. CDR1 is MNHEY, CDR2 SVGAGI, per germline. In nucleotides, the CDR3 is TGTGCCAGCAGCCTCGCGTCGGCAGGGCAAGAGACCCAGTACTTC. Translating gives CASSLASAGQETQYF.